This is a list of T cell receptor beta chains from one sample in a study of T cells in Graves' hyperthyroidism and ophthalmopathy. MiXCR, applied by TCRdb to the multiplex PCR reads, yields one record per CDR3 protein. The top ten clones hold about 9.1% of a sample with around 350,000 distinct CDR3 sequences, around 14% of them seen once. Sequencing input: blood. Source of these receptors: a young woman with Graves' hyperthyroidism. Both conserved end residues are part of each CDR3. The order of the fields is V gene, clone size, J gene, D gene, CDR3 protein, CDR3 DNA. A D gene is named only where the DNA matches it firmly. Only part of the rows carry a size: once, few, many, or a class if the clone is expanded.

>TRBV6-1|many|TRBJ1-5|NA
CASREGGPQHF
TGTGCCAGCAGGGAGGGGGGGCCCCAGCATTTT
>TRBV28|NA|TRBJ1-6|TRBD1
CASSLVPQDREVHF
TGTGCCAGCAGTTTAGTTCCCCAGGACAGGGAGGTCCACTTT
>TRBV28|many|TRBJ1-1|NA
CASSLTVWGDTEAFF
TGTGCCAGCAGTTTAACGGTGTGGGGAGACACTGAAGCTTTCTTT
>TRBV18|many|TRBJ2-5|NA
CASSPLEGQETQYF
TGTGCCAGCTCACCACTGGAGGGTCAAGAGACCCAGTACTTC
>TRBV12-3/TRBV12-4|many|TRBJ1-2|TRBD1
CASSFSRAGQGSGYTF
TGTGCCAGCAGTTTTTCTCGTGCGGGACAGGGGTCTGGCTACACCTTC
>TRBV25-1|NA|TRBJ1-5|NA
CASSEFRGYQPQHF
TGTGCCAGCAGTGAATTTCGGGGGTATCAGCCCCAGCATTTT
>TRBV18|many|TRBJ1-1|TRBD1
CASSPLGILRDSTDTEAFF
TGTGCCAGCTCACCACTTGGGATTCTCCGGGACAGTACTGACACTGAAGCTTTCTTT
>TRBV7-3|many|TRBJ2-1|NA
CASSQMGEQFF
TGTGCCAGCAGCCAGATGGGTGAGCAGTTCTTC
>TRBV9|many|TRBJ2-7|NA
CASSVSDGRSYEQYF
TGTGCCAGCAGCGTATCGGACGGGAGATCCTACGAGCAGTACTTC
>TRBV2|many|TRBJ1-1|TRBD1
CASSAPEDRILINTEAFF
TGTGCCAGCAGCGCACCCGAGGACAGGATCCTAATCAACACTGAAGCTTTCTTT
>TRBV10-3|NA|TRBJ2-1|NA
CAISDTSNEQFF
TGTGCCATCAGTGACACAAGCAATGAGCAGTTCTTC
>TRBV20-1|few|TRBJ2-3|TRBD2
CSARGGASGYPSTDTQYF
TGCAGTGCTAGAGGTGGGGCTAGCGGTTACCCTAGCACAGATACGCAGTATTTT
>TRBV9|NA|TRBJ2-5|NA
CASSVEVTYETQCF
TGTGCCAGCAGCGTAGAAGTGACTTATGAGACCCAGTGCTTC
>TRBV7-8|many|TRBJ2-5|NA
CASSSPGGETQYF
TGTGCCAGCAGCTCCCCGGGTGGCGAGACCCAGTACTTC
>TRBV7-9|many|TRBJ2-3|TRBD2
CASSHLTTSGSTDTDTQYF
TGTGCCAGCAGCCACCTGACGACTAGCGGGTCCACGGACACAGATACGCAGTATTTT
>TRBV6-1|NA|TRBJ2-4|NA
CASSEAPPGSRGNIQYF
TGTGCCAGCAGTGAAGCGCCCCCCGGGTCCCGGGGAAACATTCAGTACTTC
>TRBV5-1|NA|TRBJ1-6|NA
CASSSRGHSYNSPLHF
TGCGCCAGCAGCTCCCGGGGACATTCCTATAATTCACCCCTCCACTTT
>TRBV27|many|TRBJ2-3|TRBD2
CASSPYPRWRGDSTDTQYF
TGTGCCAGCAGTCCCTACCCCCGTTGGCGGGGGGATAGCACAGATACGCAGTATTTT
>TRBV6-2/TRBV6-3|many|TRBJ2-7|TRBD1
CASSYSPGQVTYEQYF
TGTGCCAGCAGTTACTCACCTGGACAGGTAACCTACGAGCAGTACTTC
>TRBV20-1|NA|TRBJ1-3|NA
CSALTYSGNTIYF
TGCAGTGCTCTGACCTACTCTGGAAACACCATATATTTT
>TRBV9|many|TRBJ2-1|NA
CASSVEGGEQFF
TGTGCCAGCAGCGTAGAGGGGGGGGAGCAGTTCTTC
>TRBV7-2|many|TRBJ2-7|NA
CASSYGRFYEQYF
TGTGCCAGCAGCTACGGACGGTTCTACGAGCAGTACTTC
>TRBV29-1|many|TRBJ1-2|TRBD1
CSALGQAPKWGYTF
TGCAGCGCCCTAGGACAGGCCCCTAAATGGGGCTACACCTTC
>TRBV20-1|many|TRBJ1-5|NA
CSAGGQSGKHGQPQHF
TGCAGTGCTGGGGGGCAATCAGGGAAGCACGGTCAGCCCCAGCATTTT
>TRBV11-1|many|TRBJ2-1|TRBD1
CASSLGGQIYNEQFF
TGTGCCAGCAGCTTAGGGGGACAGATATACAATGAGCAGTTCTTC
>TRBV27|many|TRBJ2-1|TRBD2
CASSLLAGVGEFF
TGTGCCAGCAGTTTACTAGCGGGAGTCGGGGAGTTCTTC
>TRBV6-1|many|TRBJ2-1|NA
CASSQGRTDRNEQFF
TGTGCCAGCAGTCAAGGACGGACGGATAGGAATGAGCAGTTCTTC
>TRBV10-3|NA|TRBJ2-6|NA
CARQGGSGANVLTF
TGTGCCAGACAAGGGGGCTCTGGGGCCAACGTCCTGACTTTC
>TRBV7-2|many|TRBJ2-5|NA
CASSFVPGARETQYF
TGTGCCAGCAGCTTTGTCCCGGGAGCGAGAGAGACCCAGTACTTC
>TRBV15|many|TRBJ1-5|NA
CATSRDLGGNQPQHF
TGTGCCACCAGCAGAGATTTGGGAGGGAATCAGCCCCAGCATTTT
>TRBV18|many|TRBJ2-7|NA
CASSPLMSASYEQYF
TGTGCCAGCTCACCGCTTATGAGCGCCTCCTACGAGCAGTACTTC